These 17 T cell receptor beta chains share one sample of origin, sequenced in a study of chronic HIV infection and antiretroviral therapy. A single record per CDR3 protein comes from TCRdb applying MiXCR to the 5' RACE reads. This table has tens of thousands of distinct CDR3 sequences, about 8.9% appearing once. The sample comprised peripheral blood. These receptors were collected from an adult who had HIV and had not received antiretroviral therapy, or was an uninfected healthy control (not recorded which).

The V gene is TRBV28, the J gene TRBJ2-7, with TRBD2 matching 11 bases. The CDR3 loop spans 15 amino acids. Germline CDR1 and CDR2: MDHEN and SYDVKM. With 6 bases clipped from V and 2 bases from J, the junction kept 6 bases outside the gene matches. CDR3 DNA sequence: TGTGCCAGCAGGGGGGGGACTAGCGGCCCCTACGAGCAGTACTTC. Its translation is CASRGGTSGPYEQYF.

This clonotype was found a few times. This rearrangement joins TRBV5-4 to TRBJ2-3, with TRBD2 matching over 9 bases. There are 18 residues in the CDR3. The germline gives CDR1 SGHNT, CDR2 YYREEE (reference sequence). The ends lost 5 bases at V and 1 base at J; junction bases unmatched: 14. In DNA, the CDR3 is TGTGCCAGCAGATTTGAACTAGCGGGCCTTACGGGCACAGATACGCAGTATTTT. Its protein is CASRFELAGLTGTDTQYF.

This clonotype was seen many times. The CDR3 is CASSPRSGYEQYF. In DNA form, the CDR3 reads TGCGCCAGCAGCCCACGTAGCGGGTACGAGCAGTACTTC. The chain carries TRBV4-3 and TRBJ2-7, with 7 bases that match TRBD2. CDR3 length: 13 amino acids. The V segment lost 4 bases and the J segment 4 bases; nucleotides outside the gene matches: 4. Germline loops: CDR1 LGHNA, CDR2 YSLEER.

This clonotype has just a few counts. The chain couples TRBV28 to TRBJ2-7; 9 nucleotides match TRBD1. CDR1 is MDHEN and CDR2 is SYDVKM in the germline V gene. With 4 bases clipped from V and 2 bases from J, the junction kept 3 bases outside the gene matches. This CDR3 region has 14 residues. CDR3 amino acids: CASSWDREAYEQYF. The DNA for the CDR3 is TGTGCCAGCAGTTGGGACAGGGAGGCCTACGAGCAGTACTTC. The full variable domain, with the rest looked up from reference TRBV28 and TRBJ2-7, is DVKVTQSSRYLVKRTGEKVFLECVQDMDHENMFWYRQDPGLGLRLIYFSYDVKMKEKGDIPEGYSVSREKKERFSLILESASTNQTSMYLCASSWDREAYEQYFGPGTRLTVT.

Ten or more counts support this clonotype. CDR3 residues: CASSLGTGMVSEQFF. Here the CDR3 DNA reads TGTGCCAGCAGCTTAGGGACAGGGATGGTGAGTGAGCAGTTCTTC. The chain carries TRBV7-3 and TRBJ2-1; 9 positions match TRBD1. Germline V gene sequence: CDR1 SGHTA, CDR2 FQGTGA. The CDR3 runs 15 residues. V trimming: 2 bases; J trimming: 9 bases; junction bases outside the gene matches: 8.

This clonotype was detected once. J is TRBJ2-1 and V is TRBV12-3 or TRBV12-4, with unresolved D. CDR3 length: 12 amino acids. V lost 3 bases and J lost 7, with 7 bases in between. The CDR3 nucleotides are TGTGCCAGCAGTTTCGAGGAGAATGAGCAGTTCTTC. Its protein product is CASSFEENEQFF.

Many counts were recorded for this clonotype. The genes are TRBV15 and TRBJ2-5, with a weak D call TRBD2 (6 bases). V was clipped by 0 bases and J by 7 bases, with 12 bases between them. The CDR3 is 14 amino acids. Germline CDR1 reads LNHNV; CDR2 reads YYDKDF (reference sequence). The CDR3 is CATSRDVMGGTQYF. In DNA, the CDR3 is TGTGCCACCAGCAGAGATGTTATGGGAGGGACCCAGTACTTC.

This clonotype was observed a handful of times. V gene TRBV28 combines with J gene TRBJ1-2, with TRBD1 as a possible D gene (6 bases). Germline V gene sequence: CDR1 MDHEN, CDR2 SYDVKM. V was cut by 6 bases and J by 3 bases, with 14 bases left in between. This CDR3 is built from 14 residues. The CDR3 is CASRYRAVYYGYTF. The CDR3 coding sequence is TGTGCCAGCAGATACAGGGCCGTCTACTATGGCTACACCTTC.

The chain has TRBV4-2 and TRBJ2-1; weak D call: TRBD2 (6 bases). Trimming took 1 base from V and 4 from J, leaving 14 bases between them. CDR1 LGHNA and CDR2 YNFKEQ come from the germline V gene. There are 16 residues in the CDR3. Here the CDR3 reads CASSQASGDGYNEQFF. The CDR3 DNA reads TGTGCCAGCAGCCAAGCCTCGGGGGATGGATACAATGAGCAGTTCTTC.

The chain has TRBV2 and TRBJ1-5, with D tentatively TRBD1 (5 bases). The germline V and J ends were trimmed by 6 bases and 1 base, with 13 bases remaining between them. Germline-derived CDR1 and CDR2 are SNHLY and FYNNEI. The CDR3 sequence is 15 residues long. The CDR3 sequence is CASRTAHKSNQPQHF. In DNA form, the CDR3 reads TGTGCCAGCAGGACAGCACATAAAAGCAATCAGCCCCAGCATTTT. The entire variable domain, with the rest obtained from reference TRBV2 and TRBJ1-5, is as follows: EPEVTQTPSHQVTQMGQEVILRCVPISNHLYFYWYRQILGQKVEFLVSFYNNEISEKSEIFDDQFSVERPDGSNFTLKIRSTKLEDSAMYFCASRTAHKSNQPQHFGDGTRLSIL.

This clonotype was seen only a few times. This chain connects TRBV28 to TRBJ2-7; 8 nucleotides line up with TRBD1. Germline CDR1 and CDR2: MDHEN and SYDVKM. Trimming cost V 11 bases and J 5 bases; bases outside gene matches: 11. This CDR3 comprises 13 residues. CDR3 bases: TGTGCCGGCGGACCCGCGGACAGGGACGAGCAGTACTTC. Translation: CAGGPADRDEQYF.

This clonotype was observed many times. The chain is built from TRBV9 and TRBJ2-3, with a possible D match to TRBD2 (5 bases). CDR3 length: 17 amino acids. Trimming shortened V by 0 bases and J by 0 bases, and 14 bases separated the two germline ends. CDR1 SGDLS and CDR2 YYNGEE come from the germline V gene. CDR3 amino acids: CASSVGSAGASTDTQYF. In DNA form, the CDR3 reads TGTGCCAGCAGCGTAGGATCCGCGGGTGCGAGCACAGATACGCAGTATTTT.

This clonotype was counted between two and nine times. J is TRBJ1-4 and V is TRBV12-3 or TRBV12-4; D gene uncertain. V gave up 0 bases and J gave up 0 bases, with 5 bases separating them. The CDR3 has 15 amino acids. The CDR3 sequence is CASSLATATNEKLFF. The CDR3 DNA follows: TGTGCCAGCAGTTTAGCAACAGCAACTAATGAAAAACTGTTTTTT.

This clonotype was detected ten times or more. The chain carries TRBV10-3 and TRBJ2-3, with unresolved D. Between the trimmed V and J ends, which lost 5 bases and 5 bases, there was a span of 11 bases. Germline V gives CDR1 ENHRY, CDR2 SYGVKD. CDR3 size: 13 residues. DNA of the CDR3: TGTGCCATCAGTTTCCGACAAGGAGATACGCAGTATTTT. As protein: CAISFRQGDTQYF.

This chain's CDR3 is CASSADRVADTQYF. The DNA of the CDR3 is TGTGCCAGCAGTGCGGACAGGGTTGCAGATACGCAGTATTTT. The V and J genes are TRBV27 and TRBJ2-3, with 8 bases matching TRBD1. Germline loops: CDR1 MNHEY, CDR2 SMNVEV (reference sequence). J gave up 4 bases and V 5 bases, and 5 bases lay outside the gene matches. This CDR3 comprises 14 residues.

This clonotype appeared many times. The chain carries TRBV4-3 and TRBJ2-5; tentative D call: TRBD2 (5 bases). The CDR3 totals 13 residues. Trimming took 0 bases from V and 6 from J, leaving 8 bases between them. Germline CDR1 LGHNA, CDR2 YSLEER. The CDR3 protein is CASSQDIAQTQYF. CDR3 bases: TGCGCCAGCAGCCAAGATATAGCGCAGACCCAGTACTTC.

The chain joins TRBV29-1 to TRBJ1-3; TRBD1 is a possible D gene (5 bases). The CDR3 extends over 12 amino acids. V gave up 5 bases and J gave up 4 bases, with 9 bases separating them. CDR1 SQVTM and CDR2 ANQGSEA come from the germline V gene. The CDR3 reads CSVPGSGNTIYF. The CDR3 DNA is TGCAGCGTTCCAGGGTCAGGAAACACCATATATTTT.